This entry concerns a single T cell receptor beta chain. Its antigen is unidentified. Germline values: CDR1 SNHLY, CDR2 FYNNEI. This CDR3 contains 17 residues. V lost 5 bases, J lost 0 bases, and 20 bases lay in between. TCRdb reprocessed the 5' RACE reads with MiXCR, giving one entry per CDR3 protein. Of 70,000 to 95,000 distinct CDR3 sequences listed, roughly 16% were seen once; the top ten hold around 2.6%. The sample is drawn from a study of early T cells in non-severe SARS-CoV-2 infection. Study results and limitations: CD4 and private specificities were missed by VDJdb matching, which favored anti-spike CD8 responses.

The genes are TRBV2 and TRBJ2-7; the D gene is possibly TRBD2 (6 bases). This clonotype was obtained from an adult who was a healthcare worker with PCR-confirmed SARS-CoV-2 infection or an uninfected control (not recorded which). The sample comprised whole blood. The CDR3 sequence: CASSPNILTSLSYEQYF. CDR3 sequence (DNA): TGTGCCAGCAGTCCCAATATCCTAACTAGCCTCTCCTACGAGCAGTACTTC.